This T cell receptor (beta chain) was sequenced for a study of shared clonotypes between healthy human individuals (dated by TCRdb to 2020 to 2022). In terms of the full investigation: Three men and a couple of women, aged 18 to 49 years, made up the cohort. To estimate repertoire size and how much clonotypes are shared between individuals, the study performed deep sequencing of blood TCR repertoires from about five healthy adults. To increase sequencing depth and limit assay-specific biases, TCR repertoire library preparation and sequencing were carried out by different laboratories using diverse techniques. Between about 0.85 and 8.9 billion PBMCs per donor were obtained by leukapheresis.

Using the deep immunoSEQ assay, multiplex PCR amplified TCR CDR3 regions from genomic DNA. Extracted genomic DNA from each cell subset was distributed evenly across all wells of several immunoSEQ 96-well plates, and each plate was treated as a replicate. Each replicate PCR for unsorted PBMC received about 300 ng genomic DNA, equal to tens of thousands of T cell genomes. Ten immunoSEQ deep assay plates were used to sequence the unsorted PBMC genomic DNA. Purified libraries were quantified with a Qubit 3.0 fluorometer, sized on a Bioanalyzer 2100, and re-quantified with the KAPA Library Quantification kit. A separate single-read 150-cycle Illumina NextSeq 550 flow cell was used to sequence each immunoSEQ 96-well plate. The study's processing was this. The immunoSEQ output contained only junctional sequences without quality scores, so filtering could not match that applied to full-length reads. Sequences were annotated with PyIR, a Python wrapper for IgBLAST v1.9, and V/J genes and CDR3 were assigned using IMGT germline references. Reads with weak V/J assignments (E-value above 1e-6), missing CDR3, stop codons, out-of-frame junctions, or ambiguous translated residues were removed. V3J clonotypes were defined by identical inferred V gene, J gene, and CDR3 amino acid sequence. Percentage overlap between repertoires was computed as shared unique clonotypes divided by the size of the smaller repertoire. Richness of each repertoire was evaluated using RTK rarefaction, the Chao1 estimator, and Recon v2.1 estimates of unobserved clonotypes. Here the immuneACCESS table is served through TCRdb, limited to in-frame sequences with V and J called. Missing clones are a known gap in these copies; in checked studies unresolved V genes cover under half, and the rest lacks a known reason. The DNA gave D and trimming, while V, J and clone size come from that table. The sample table contains 400,000 to 600,000 clones; only one count was recorded for more than 75% of them. In total, the top ten clones hold about 13% of the sample.

What the research found in general, with its limitations: Because the study included a small number of donors, the genetic and exposure-history diversity represented was limited. Pairwise subsampling indicated that sequencing depth was expected to affect the degree of clonotype sharing among donors. Sampling was limited to blood, and TCR repertoires in tissue likely differ from TCR repertoires in blood.

About this clone itself: Its recognized antigen is unknown. No clone much larger than this one lies a single base away; base qualities are absent.

Healthy HIV-negative adults with no recently reported acute infections or vaccinations were included as donors. Every donor was a Caucasian adult living in Nashville, Tennessee, USA. In the unsorted samples, 90 million or so PBMCs were counted, and genomic DNA was extracted using the QIAamp DNA Blood Mini kit. After blood collection by leukapheresis, PBMCs were isolated using Ficoll-Histopaque density gradient centrifugation and then cryopreserved in the vapor phase of liquid nitrogen. The CDR3 measures 14 amino acids from cysteine to phenylalanine. Here the CDR3 DNA is all that survives: 42 bases in frame from base 1. Unmatched junction bases come to 4, with V trimmed by 2 bases and J by 9 bases. The germline V gene gives CDR1 as ENHRY and CDR2 as SYGVKD.

Recombination connected TRBV10-3 to TRBJ2-1; TRBD2 matches 10 bases in the middle. The sequenced sample was PBMCs. This TCR came from a woman between 40 and 50 years old in good health. Some clones in this sample may be carry-over from other donors' samples. The CDR3 protein is CAISEASGRSEQFF. The nucleotide sequence reads TGTGCCATCAGTGAGGCTAGCGGGAGATCTGAGCAGTTCTTC.